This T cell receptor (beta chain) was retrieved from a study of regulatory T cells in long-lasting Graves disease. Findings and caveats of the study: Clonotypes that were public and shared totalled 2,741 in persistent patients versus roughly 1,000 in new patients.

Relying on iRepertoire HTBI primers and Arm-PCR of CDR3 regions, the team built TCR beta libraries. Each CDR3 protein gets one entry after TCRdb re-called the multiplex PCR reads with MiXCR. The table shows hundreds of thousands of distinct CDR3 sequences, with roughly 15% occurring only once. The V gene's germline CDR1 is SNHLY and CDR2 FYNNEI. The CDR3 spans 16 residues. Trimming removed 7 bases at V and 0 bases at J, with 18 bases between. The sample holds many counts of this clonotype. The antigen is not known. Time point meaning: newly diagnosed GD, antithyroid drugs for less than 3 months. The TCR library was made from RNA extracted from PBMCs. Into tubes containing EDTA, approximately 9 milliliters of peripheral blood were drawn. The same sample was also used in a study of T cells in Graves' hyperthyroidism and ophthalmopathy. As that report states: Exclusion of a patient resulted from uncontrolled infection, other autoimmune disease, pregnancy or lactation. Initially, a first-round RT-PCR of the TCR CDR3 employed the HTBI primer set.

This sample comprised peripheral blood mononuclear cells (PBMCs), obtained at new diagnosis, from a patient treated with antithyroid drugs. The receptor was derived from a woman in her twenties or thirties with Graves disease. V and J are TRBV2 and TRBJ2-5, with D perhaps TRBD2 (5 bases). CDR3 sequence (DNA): TGTGCCAGCACTCTTGGCCGGACTGTGTACCAAGAGACCCAGTACTTC. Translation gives CASTLGRTVYQETQYF. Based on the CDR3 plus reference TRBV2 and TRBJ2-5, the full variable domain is EPEVTQTPSHQVTQMGQEVILRCVPISNHLYFYWYRQILGQKVEFLVSFYNNEISEKSEIFDDQFSVERPDGSNFTLKIRSTKLEDSAMYFCASTLGRTVYQETQYFGPGTRLLVL.